The present T cell receptor (beta chain) was sequenced within a study of cytomegalovirus exposure and HLA in healthy donors. Looking at the study overall: Earlier findings included some 120 million unique TCR beta sequences obtained from around 180 million T cells. Notes on the study in general: Presence/absence comparisons presumed near-even sequencing depth among donors.

Germline lookup yields CDR1 SGHNT and CDR2 YYREEE (reference sequence). This CDR3 spans 17 amino acids. With 0 bases removed from V and 3 bases from J, the gap between germline ends came to 18 bases. Notes on this clone: What it binds is unknown.

With 60 Vbeta and 13 Jbeta primers, the PCR was carried out. Measured with immunoSEQ multiplex PCR; TCRdb has only the in-frame clones, and not every one. The sample consists of about 120,000 clones, 81% of them appearing once. The clonotype originates from a woman aged 35 to 49 in good health and CMV-seronegative. Sequenced sample: PBMCs. The gene calls are TRBV5-4 and TRBJ1-2; D is ambiguous. The CDR3 protein is CASSLDPGGLADYGYTF. The CDR3 coding sequence is TGTGCCAGCAGCTTGGATCCGGGCGGGTTGGCTGACTATGGCTACACCTTC.